These 21 T cell receptor beta chains came from one sample sequenced in a study of read filtering for tumor transcriptome and immune sequencing. From about 400 ng of RNA, a library with molecular barcoded alpha/delta and beta/gamma adaptors was made. A single record per CDR3 protein comes from TCRdb applying MiXCR to the reads. The sample shows fewer than 35,000 distinct CDR3 sequences, under 20% of them seen only once. Sequencing was performed on a population of CD138-negative cells sorted from bone marrow. These receptors were obtained from a donor at least 40 years old with multiple myeloma.

This clonotype was detected many times. V is TRBV20-1 and J is TRBJ2-1; perhaps TRBD2 as D (5 bases). Germline V gene sequence: CDR1 DFQATT, CDR2 SNEGSKA (reference sequence). V was shortened by 0 bases and J by 3 bases, with 30 bases between the two germline ends. This CDR3 comprises 21 residues. The CDR3 nucleotides are TGCAGTGCTAGAGATACGGGGTCGTCGGGGTTGGCGATGGGTGTCTACAATGAGCAGTTCTTC. Translating gives CSARDTGSSGLAMGVYNEQFF.

About this clonotype: A clone one base away is much larger, so this may be a read error. This chain uses TRBV5-1 with TRBJ2-3; a possible D gene is TRBD2 (5 bases). V was trimmed by 4 bases and J by 3 bases, leaving 18 bases between them. CDR1 and CDR2 (germline): SGHRS, YFSETQ. CDR3 length equals 16 residues. The chain's CDR3 is CASSRPLEGETDTQYF. For the CDR3, the DNA is TGCGCCAGCAGCCGCCCACTAGAGGGAGAAACAGATACGCAGTATTTT.

Comment on this clonotype: Given a much more abundant clone one base away, this may be a read error. The chain combines TRBV6-5 with TRBJ1-2; D remains ambiguous. Germline values: CDR1 MNHEY, CDR2 SVGAGI. The CDR3 is made up of 14 amino acids. Trimming removed 5 bases at V and 4 bases at J, with 14 bases between. The CDR3 nucleotides are TGTGCCAGCAGTCGAGACGGGAATATCTATGGCTACACCTTC. Residues: CASSRDGNIYGYTF.

This clonotype has at least ten counts. The DNA of the CDR3 is TGTGCCAGTAGTCGAGGAGGACCAACTTCGGGAAACACCATATATTTT. Translated: CASSRGGPTSGNTIYF. The V and J genes are TRBV19 and TRBJ1-3, with D hard to call. This CDR3 has 16 residues. Germline V gene lookup returns CDR1 LNHDA and CDR2 SQIVND (reference sequence). Trimming took off 5 bases at V and 4 bases at J, with 18 bases between the two ends.

This clonotype came up many times. Here the CDR3 DNA reads TGCGCCAGCCGTAAGGGAGGGTCTGGCACAGATACGCAGTATTTT. Its protein is CASRKGGSGTDTQYF. V and J are TRBV5-1 and TRBJ2-3, with TRBD2 matching over 7 bases. The CDR3 contains 15 residues. The J segment lost 1 base and the V segment lost 7 bases, leaving 9 bases of the junction unmatched. Germline V gene lookup returns CDR1 SGHRS and CDR2 YFSETQ.

The sample holds many counts of this clonotype. Here the CDR3 DNA reads TGTGCCATCAGTGAGCTACAGACCAATGAAAAACTGTTTTTT. This codes for CAISELQTNEKLFF. The chain recombines TRBV10-3 with TRBJ1-4; no clear D gene. The germline V gene encodes CDR1 ENHRY and CDR2 SYGVKD. Trimming cost V 2 bases and J 5 bases, with 9 bases left between them. This CDR3 contains 14 residues.

This clonotype was recorded many times. The chain recombines TRBV5-6 with TRBJ2-1; no definite D call. Per the germline V gene, CDR1 is SGHDT and CDR2 is YYEEEE. Trimming removed 5 bases at V and 3 bases at J, with 9 bases between. CDR3 size: 13 residues. CDR3 in amino acids: CASSGAVYNEQFF. The CDR3 DNA sequence: TGTGCCAGCAGTGGAGCAGTCTACAATGAGCAGTTCTTC.

The table lists this clonotype with many counts. The chain carries TRBV12-3 or TRBV12-4 and TRBJ2-7; D gene uncertain. The V gene lost 3 bases and the J gene lost 0 bases, with 9 bases spanning the gap. This CDR3 is built from 14 residues. In DNA, the CDR3 is TGTGCCAGCAGTTTTTCAGCAGGCTCCTACGAGCAGTACTTC. It codes for CASSFSAGSYEQYF.

This clonotype was seen at least ten times. The gene calls are TRBV7-9 and TRBJ1-5, with D hard to call. Trimming took off 5 bases at V and 3 bases at J, with 5 bases between the two ends. From germline, CDR1 is SEHNR and CDR2 FQNEAQ (reference sequence). CDR3 length equals 12 residues. This chain's CDR3 is CASSQNNQPQHF. The CDR3 nucleotides are TGTGCCAGCAGCCAAAACAATCAGCCCCAGCATTTT.

This clonotype was seen many times. The chain has TRBV2 and TRBJ1-2; maybe TRBD1 (5 bases). The germline V and J ends were trimmed by 6 bases and 4 bases, with 12 bases remaining between them. CDR1 is SNHLY, CDR2 FYNNEI, per germline. This CDR3 contains 13 residues. The DNA of the CDR3 is TGTGCCAGCAGCGCCCGGGGGGGCTATGGCTACACCTTC. This encodes CASSARGGYGYTF.

At least ten counts were recorded for this clonotype. The chain has TRBV6-5 and TRBJ2-5; D gene unclear. Germline V gene lookup returns CDR1 MNHEY and CDR2 SVGAGI. Trimming took off 1 base at V and 5 bases at J, with 5 bases between the two ends. This CDR3 is 12 amino acids long. CDR3: CASSYWRETQYF. The CDR3 DNA reads TGTGCCAGCAGTTACTGGCGGGAGACCCAGTACTTC.

At least ten counts were recorded for this clonotype. V and J are TRBV30 and TRBJ2-7; D gene uncertain. CDR1 and CDR2 from the germline V gene are GTSNPN and SVGIG (reference sequence). This CDR3 spans 10 amino acids. The V gene lost 4 bases and the J gene lost 8 bases, with 9 bases spanning the gap. CDR3 sequence reads: CAWMGSQQYF. The CDR3 region has the DNA TGTGCCTGGATGGGTAGCCAGCAGTACTTC.

DNA of the CDR3: TGCGCCAGCAGTCAGGACAGCCAGCCCCAGCATTTT. As protein: CASSQDSQPQHF. The V gene is TRBV23-1, the J gene TRBJ1-5; possibly TRBD1 for D (6 bases). TRBV23-1 is annotated as an ORF whose role is uncertain. CDR3 size: 12 residues. V dropped 3 bases and J dropped 7 bases, with 7 bases sitting between them.

The chain joins TRBV7-6 to TRBJ2-1; no definite D call. This CDR3 region has 18 residues. Between the trimmed V and J ends, which lost 0 bases and 0 bases, there was a span of 15 bases. The germline gives CDR1 SGHVS, CDR2 FNYEAQ. The CDR3 loop is CASSLALDLYNSYNEQFF. CDR3 nucleotide sequence: TGTGCCAGCAGCTTAGCTCTCGATTTGTACAACTCCTACAATGAGCAGTTCTTC.

This clonotype was counted many times. The genes are TRBV18 and TRBJ1-5, with 10 bases matching TRBD1. The CDR3 sequence is 15 residues long. Germline V gene lookup returns CDR1 KGHSH and CDR2 LQKENI. The ends lost 3 bases at V and 4 bases at J; junction bases unmatched: 3. The CDR3 is CASSPPGQGNQPQHF. Here the CDR3 DNA reads TGTGCCAGCTCACCGCCGGGACAGGGGAATCAGCCCCAGCATTTT.

This clonotype was seen ten or more times. This chain joins TRBV5-1 and TRBJ1-4; D gene unclear. There are 15 residues in the CDR3. V lost 4 bases to trimming and J lost 3 bases, with 13 bases between them. The V gene's germline CDR1 is SGHRS and CDR2 YFSETQ. Here the CDR3 reads CASSTRLTPNEKLFF. The CDR3 DNA is TGCGCCAGCAGCACCCGACTGACCCCTAATGAAAAACTGTTTTTT.

On this clonotype itself: This likely traces to a read error, being one base from a far larger clone. The chain is built from TRBV6-6 and TRBJ2-1, with TRBD2 identical over 11 bases. The CDR3 consists of 15 residues. With V trimmed by 5 bases and J by 7 bases, 7 bases remained unmatched. Per the germline V gene, CDR1 is MNHNY and CDR2 is SVGAGI (reference sequence). The CDR3: CASSKLAGEPNEQFF. Written as DNA, the CDR3 is TGTGCCAGCAGTAAACTAGCGGGAGAGCCTAATGAGCAGTTCTTC.

This clonotype was recorded at least ten times. V is TRBV20-1 and J is TRBJ2-2; tentatively, D is TRBD2 (6 bases). The germline V gene has CDR1 DFQATT and CDR2 SNEGSKA (reference sequence). This CDR3 region has 17 residues. V was pared by 0 bases and J by 0 bases, with 14 bases between. CDR3 in DNA: TGCAGTGCTAGAGATATGTTGCGGGGACCGAACACCGGGGAGCTGTTTTTT. Protein sequence: CSARDMLRGPNTGELFF.

The genes are TRBV18 and TRBJ1-1, with D maybe TRBD1 (5 bases). Germline V gene data show CDR1 as KGHSH and CDR2 as LQKENI. The V end was cut by 0 bases, the J end by 5 bases, with 19 bases between. The CDR3 sequence is 17 residues long. The CDR3 nucleotides are TGTGCCAGCTCACCACCGCAGGGTTTGGTGGGAAGAACTGAAGCTTTCTTT. It yields the protein CASSPPQGLVGRTEAFF. The full variable domain, in which reference TRBV18 and TRBJ1-1 provide the parts outside the CDR3, is NAGVMQNPRHLVRRRGQEARLRCSPMKGHSHVYWYRQLPEEGLKFMVYLQKENIIDESGMPKERFSAEFPKEGPSILRIQQVVRGDSAAYFCASSPPQGLVGRTEAFFGQGTRLTVV.

CDR3 DNA sequence: TGCGCCAGCAGCCAAGAAAACGGCGGGCAGGGAAATCAGCCCCAGCATTTT. Translating gives CASSQENGGQGNQPQHF. The chain uses TRBV4-1 and TRBJ1-5, with TRBD1 as a possible D gene (5 bases). Germline V gene data show CDR1 as MGHRA and CDR2 as YSYEKL. V lost 0 bases and J 4 bases, leaving 16 bases between the germline ends. This CDR3 has 17 residues.

This clonotype was seen a few times. The chain uses TRBV19 and TRBJ2-3; perhaps TRBD1 as D (5 bases). The CDR3 is made up of 15 amino acids. The ends were cut back, 3 bases at V and 2 bases at J, with 12 bases in the middle. The germline V gene has CDR1 LNHDA and CDR2 SQIVND (reference sequence). CDR3 sequence: CASSIRNRITDTQYF. The CDR3 coding sequence is TGTGCCAGTAGTATTCGGAACAGGATCACAGATACGCAGTATTTT.